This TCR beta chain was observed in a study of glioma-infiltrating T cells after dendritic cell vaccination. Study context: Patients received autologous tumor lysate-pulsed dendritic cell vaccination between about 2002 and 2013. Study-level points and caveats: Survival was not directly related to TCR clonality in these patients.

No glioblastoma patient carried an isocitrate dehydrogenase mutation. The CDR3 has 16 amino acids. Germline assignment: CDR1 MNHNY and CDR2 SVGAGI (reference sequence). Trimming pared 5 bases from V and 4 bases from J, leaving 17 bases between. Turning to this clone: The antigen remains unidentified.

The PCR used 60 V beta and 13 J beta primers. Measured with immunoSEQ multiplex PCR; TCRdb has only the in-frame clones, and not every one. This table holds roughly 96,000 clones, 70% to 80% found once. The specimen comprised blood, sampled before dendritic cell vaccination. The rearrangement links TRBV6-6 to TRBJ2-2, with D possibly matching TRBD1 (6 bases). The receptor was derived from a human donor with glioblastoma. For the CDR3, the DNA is TGTGCCAGCAGTAGGCTAGACAGGTTGAGCACCGGGGAGCTGTTTTTT. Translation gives CASSRLDRLSTGELFF.